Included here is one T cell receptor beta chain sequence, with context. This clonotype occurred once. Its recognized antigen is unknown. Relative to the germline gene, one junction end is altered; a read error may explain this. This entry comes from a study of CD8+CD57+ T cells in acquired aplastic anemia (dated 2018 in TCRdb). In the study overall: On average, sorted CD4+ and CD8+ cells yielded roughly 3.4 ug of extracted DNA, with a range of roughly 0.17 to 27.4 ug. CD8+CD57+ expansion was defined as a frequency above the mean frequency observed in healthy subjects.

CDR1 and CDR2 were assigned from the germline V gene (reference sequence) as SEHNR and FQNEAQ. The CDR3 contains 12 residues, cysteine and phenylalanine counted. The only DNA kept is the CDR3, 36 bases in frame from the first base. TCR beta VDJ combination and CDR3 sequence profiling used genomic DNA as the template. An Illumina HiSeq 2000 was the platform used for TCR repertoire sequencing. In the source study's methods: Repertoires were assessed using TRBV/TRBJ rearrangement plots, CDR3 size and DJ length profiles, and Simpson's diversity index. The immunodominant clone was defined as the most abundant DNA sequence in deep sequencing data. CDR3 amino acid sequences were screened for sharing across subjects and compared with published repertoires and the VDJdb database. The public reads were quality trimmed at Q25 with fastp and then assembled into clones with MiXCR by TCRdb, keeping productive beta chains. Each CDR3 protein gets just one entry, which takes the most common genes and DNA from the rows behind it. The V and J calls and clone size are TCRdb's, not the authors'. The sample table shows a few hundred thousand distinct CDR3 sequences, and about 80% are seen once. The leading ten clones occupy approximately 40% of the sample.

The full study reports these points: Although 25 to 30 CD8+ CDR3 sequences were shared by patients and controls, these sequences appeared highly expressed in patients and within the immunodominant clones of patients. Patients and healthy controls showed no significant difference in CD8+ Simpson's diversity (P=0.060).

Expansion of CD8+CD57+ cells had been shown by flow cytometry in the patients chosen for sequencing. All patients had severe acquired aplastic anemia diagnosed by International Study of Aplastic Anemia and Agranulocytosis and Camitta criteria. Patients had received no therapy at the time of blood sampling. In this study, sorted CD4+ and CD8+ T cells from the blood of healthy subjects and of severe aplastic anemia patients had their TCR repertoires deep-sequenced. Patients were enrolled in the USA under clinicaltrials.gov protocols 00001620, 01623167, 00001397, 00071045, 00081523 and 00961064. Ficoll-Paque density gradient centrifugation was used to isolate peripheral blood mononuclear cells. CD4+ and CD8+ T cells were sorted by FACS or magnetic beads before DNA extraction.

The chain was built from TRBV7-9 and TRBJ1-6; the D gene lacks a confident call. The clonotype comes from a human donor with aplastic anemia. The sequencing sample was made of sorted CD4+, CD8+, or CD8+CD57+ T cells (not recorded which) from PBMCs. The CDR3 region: CASSVRRCPLNF. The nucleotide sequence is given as TGTGCCAGCAGCGTAAGAAGATGCCCCCTCAACTTT.